This T cell receptor (beta chain) was recorded in a study of Ad26.COV2.S vaccination and SARS-CoV-2 variants. Study as a whole: Intramuscular Ad26.COV2.S at 5x10^10 or 1x10^11 viral particles.

Study observations and caveats: Spike-specific TCR breadth ran higher among vaccine recipients than placebo recipients.

With respect to this clone: What it binds is not known.

CDR1 SGHDT and CDR2 YYEEEE come from the germline V gene. CDR3 size: 15 residues. Losses at the gene ends were 6 bases for V and 2 bases for J; bases not matched to a gene: 6. Treatment: some 19 received Ad26.COV2.S at low or high dose, single or two shots; about 5 received placebo; per-sample allocation not given. Collection of samples fell on day 63 after the first vaccine or placebo injection. The vaccine delivered Wuhan-strain SARS-CoV-2 spike through an Ad26 vector. Sequenced by immunoSEQ multiplex PCR; TCRdb stores in-frame clones only, minus some. The sample carries a few hundred thousand clones, around 87% recorded once.

The sample here was peripheral blood, taken in a trial of Ad26.COV2.S vaccine versus placebo. This receptor was obtained from a person aged 18 to 59 who received the Ad26.COV2.S COVID-19 vaccine or a placebo. This rearrangement joins TRBV5-6 to TRBJ2-1, with 9 bases fitting TRBD1. The CDR3 loop is CASTPGTGTYNEQFF. The CDR3 nucleotides are TGTGCCAGCACCCCCGGGACAGGGACCTACAATGAGCAGTTCTTC.